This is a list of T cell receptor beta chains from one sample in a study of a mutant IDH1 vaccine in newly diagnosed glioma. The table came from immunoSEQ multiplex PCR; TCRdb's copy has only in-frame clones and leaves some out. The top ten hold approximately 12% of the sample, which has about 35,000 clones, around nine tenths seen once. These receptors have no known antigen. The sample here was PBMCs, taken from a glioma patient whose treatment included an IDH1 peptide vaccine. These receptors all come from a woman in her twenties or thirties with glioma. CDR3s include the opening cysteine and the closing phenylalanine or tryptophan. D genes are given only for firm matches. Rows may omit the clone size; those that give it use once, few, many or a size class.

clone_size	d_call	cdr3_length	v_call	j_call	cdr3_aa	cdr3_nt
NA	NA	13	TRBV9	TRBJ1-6	CASSAGSNSPLHF	TGTGCCAGCAGCGCCGGCTCTAATTCACCCCTCCACTTT
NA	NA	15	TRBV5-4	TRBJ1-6	CASRAMQNYNSPLHF	TGTGCCAGCAGGGCGATGCAGAACTATAATTCACCCCTCCACTTT
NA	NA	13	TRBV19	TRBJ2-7	CASSPGLFYEQYF	TGTGCCAGTAGCCCGGGACTTTTCTACGAGCAGTACTTC
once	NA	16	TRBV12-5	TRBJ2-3	CASGFNASPSTDTQYF	TGTGCTAGTGGTTTTAACGCTAGCCCTAGCACAGATACGCAGTATTTT
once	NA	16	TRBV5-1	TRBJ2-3	CASSLGHGGGGDTQYF	TGCGCCAGCAGCTTAGGCCACGGGGGAGGAGGAGATACGCAGTATTTT
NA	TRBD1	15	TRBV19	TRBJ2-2	CASSSDRGNTGELFF	TGTGCCAGTAGTAGTGACAGGGGGAACACCGGGGAGCTGTTTTTT
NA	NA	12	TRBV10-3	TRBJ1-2	CASSTGGDGYTF	TGTGCCAGCAGCACGGGGGGAGACGGCTACACCTTC
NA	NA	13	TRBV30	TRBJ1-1	CAWTGGNRNTAFF	TGTGCCTGGACGGGGGGTAACCGTAATACAGCTTTCTTT
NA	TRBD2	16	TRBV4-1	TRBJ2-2	CASRTSGGRNTGELFF	TGCGCCAGCAGGACTAGCGGGGGCCGGAACACCGGGGAGCTGTTTTTT
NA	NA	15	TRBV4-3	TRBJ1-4	CASSQESRNDEKLFF	TGCGCCAGCAGCCAAGAATCCAGAAACGATGAAAAACTGTTTTTT
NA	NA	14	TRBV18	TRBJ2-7	CASSPSVTSYEQYF	TGTGCCAGCTCACCTAGCGTCACCTCCTACGAGCAGTACTTC
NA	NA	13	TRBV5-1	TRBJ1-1	CASSLREGPEAFF	TGCGCCAGCAGCTTGAGGGAGGGGCCTGAAGCTTTCTTT
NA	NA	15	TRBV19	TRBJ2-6	CASSPQGAGANVLTF	TGTGCCAGTAGCCCACAGGGCGCTGGGGCCAACGTCCTGACTTTC
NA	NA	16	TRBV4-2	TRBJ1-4	CASSQAMQGGNEKLFF	TGTGCCAGCAGCCAAGCGATGCAGGGAGGTAATGAAAAACTGTTTTTT
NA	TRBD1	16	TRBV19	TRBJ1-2	CASSSQPDRANYGYTF	TGTGCCAGTAGTTCCCAGCCGGACAGGGCAAACTATGGCTACACCTTC
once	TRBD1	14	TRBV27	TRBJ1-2	CASRGTGGLNGYTF	TGTGCCAGCAGGGGGACAGGGGGGCTGAATGGCTACACCTTC
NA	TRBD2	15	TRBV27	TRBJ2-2	CASSLQRGMAGELFF	TGTGCCAGCAGTTTACAGCGGGGGATGGCCGGGGAGCTGTTTTTT
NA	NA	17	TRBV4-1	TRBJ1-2	CASSASSSREGGGGYTF	TGCGCCAGCAGCGCCAGCAGCTCCCGAGAGGGGGGTGGCGGCTACACCTTC
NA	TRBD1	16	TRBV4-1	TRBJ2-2	CASSHSADRVGGELFF	TGCGCCAGCAGCCATAGCGCGGACAGGGTGGGCGGGGAGCTGTTTTTT
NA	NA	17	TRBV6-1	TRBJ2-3	CASSEARSGVRRDTQYF	TGTGCCAGCAGTGAAGCTCGTTCGGGGGTTCGTAGAGATACGCAGTATTTT
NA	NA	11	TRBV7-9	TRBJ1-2	CATPVEGSYTF	TGTGCCACCCCGGTTGAGGGAAGCTACACCTTC
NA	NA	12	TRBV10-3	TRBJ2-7	CATRTGFEEQYF	TGTGCCACCCGGACCGGCTTTGAAGAGCAGTACTTC
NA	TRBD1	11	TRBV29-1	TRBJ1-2	CSDRTGYGYTF	TGCAGCGATAGGACAGGGTATGGCTACACCTTC
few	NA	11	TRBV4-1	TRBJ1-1	CASRHNAEAFF	TGCGCCAGCAGACATAACGCTGAAGCTTTCTTT
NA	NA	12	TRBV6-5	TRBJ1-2	CASSYEGDGYTF	TGTGCCAGCAGTTACGAGGGGGACGGCTACACCTTC
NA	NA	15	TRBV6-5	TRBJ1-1	CASSLLSTGNTEAFF	TGTGCCAGCAGTCTACTCTCTACAGGAAATACTGAAGCTTTCTTT
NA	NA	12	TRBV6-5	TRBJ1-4	CASSEGDEKLFF	TGTGCCAGCAGTGAGGGGGATGAAAAACTGTTTTTT
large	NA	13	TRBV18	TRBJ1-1	CASFYGRNTEAFF	TGTGCCAGCTTCTATGGGAGAAACACTGAAGCTTTCTTT
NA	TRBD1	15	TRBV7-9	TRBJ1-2	CASSLVPRQGYGYTF	TGTGCCAGCAGCTTAGTGCCCCGACAGGGCTATGGCTACACCTTC
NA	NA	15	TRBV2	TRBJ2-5	CASRESSWSQETQYF	TGTGCCAGCAGGGAGAGTAGTTGGAGTCAAGAGACCCAGTACTTC
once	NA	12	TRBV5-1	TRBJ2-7	CASSLGQNEQYF	TGCGCCAGCAGCTTGGGGCAGAACGAGCAGTACTTC
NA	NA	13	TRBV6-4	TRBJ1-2	CASSRDLGDGYTF	TGTGCCAGCAGTAGGGACCTAGGAGATGGCTACACCTTC
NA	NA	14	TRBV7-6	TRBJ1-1	CASSSYDQNTEAFF	TGTGCCAGCAGCTCGTACGACCAGAACACTGAAGCTTTCTTT
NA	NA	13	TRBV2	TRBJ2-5	CASSGGAGRTQYF	TGTGCCAGCAGTGGGGGCGCGGGGAGGACCCAGTACTTC
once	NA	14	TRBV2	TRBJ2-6	CASSGISGANVLTF	TGTGCCAGCTCGGGGATCTCTGGGGCCAACGTCCTGACTTTC
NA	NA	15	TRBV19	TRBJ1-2	CASSAGGSVNYGYTF	TGTGCCAGTAGTGCGGGGGGCAGCGTTAACTATGGCTACACCTTC
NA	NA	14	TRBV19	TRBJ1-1	CASSSGGASTEAFF	TGTGCCAGTAGTAGTGGGGGGGCGTCCACTGAAGCTTTCTTT
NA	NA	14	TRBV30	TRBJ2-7	CAWSLAGIPYEQYF	TGTGCCTGGAGTCTCGCCGGGATCCCCTACGAGCAGTACTTC
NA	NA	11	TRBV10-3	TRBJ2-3	CAIRLTDTQYF	TGTGCCATCAGATTAACAGATACGCAGTATTTT
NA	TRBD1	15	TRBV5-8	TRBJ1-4	CASSLDRGSDEKLFF	TGTGCCAGCAGCTTGGACAGGGGGAGTGATGAAAAACTGTTTTTT
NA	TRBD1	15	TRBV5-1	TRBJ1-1	CASRGGSAGNTEAFF	TGCGCCAGCCGAGGGGGCTCGGCAGGGAACACTGAAGCTTTCTTT
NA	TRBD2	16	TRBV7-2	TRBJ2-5	CASSLGGGGARETQYF	TGTGCCAGCAGCTTAGGCGGCGGGGGGGCCCGGGAGACCCAGTACTTC
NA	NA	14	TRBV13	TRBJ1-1	CASSPRTRNTEAFF	TGTGCCAGCAGCCCCCGGACAAGGAACACTGAAGCTTTCTTT
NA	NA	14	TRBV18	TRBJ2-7	CASSPPAESYEQYF	TGTGCCAGCTCACCCCCGGCCGAGTCCTACGAGCAGTACTTC
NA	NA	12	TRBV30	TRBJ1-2	CAWSVRRYGYTF	TGTGCCTGGAGTGTCCGTCGCTATGGCTACACCTTC
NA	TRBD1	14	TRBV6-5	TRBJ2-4	CASRAGQGKNIQYF	TGTGCCAGCAGGGCGGGACAGGGAAAAAACATTCAGTACTTC
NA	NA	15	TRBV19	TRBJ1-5	CASSMRGEGNQPQHF	TGTGCCAGTAGTATGAGAGGAGAGGGCAATCAGCCCCAGCATTTT
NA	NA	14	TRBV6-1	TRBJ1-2	CASIGLLILYGYTF	TGTGCCAGCATAGGACTCCTGATCCTTTATGGCTACACCTTC
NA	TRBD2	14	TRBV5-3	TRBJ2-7	CARSLRGDPYEQYF	TGTGCCAGAAGCTTGCGGGGGGACCCCTACGAGCAGTACTTC
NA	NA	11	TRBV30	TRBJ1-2	CAWDRWGGYTF	TGTGCCTGGGATCGCTGGGGTGGCTACACCTTC
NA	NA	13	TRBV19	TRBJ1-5	CASSENSNQPQHF	TGTGCCAGTAGTGAGAATAGCAATCAGCCCCAGCATTTT
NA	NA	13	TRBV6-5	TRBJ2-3	CASSYGDPDTQYF	TGTGCCAGCAGTTACGGCGATCCAGATACGCAGTATTTT
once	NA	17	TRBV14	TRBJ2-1	CASSQISGRVVSDEQFF	TGTGCCAGCAGCCAAATCTCAGGGAGAGTGGTGTCCGATGAGCAGTTCTTC
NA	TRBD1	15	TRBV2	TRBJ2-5	CASSRGQGGQETQYF	TGTGCCAGCAGTCGGGGACAGGGAGGACAAGAGACCCAGTACTTC
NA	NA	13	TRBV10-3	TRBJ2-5	CAIKATSWETQYF	TGTGCCATCAAGGCTACTAGCTGGGAGACCCAGTACTTC
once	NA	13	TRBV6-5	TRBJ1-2	CASSPLKGDGYTF	TGTGCCAGCAGCCCTCTTAAAGGAGATGGCTACACCTTC
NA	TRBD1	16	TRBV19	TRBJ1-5	CASSIQGVATDQPQHF	TGTGCCAGTAGTATACAGGGGGTGGCAACTGATCAGCCCCAGCATTTT
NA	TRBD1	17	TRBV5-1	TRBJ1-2	CASSLVWTGSSNYGCTF	TGCGCCAGCAGCTTGGTGTGGACAGGGTCCTCTAACTATGGCTGCACCTTC
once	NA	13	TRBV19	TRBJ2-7	CASSPLLGYEQYF	TGTGCCAGTAGTCCTCTGCTTGGTTACGAGCAGTACTTC